One and the same sample provided the 8 T cell receptor beta chains below, sequenced in a study of regulatory T cells in long-lasting Graves disease. TCR beta libraries were built with iRepertoire HTBI primers and Arm-PCR of CDR3 regions. TCRdb fed the multiplex PCR reads into MiXCR, producing one record per CDR3 protein. The sample contains approximately 300,000 distinct CDR3 sequences, 18% of which appear only once. Described time point: newly diagnosed GD, antithyroid drugs for less than 3 months. The TCR library was made from RNA extracted from PBMCs. The source material was peripheral blood mononuclear cells (PBMCs), sampled at new diagnosis, from a patient treated with antithyroid drugs. These receptors were collected from a female donor with Graves disease.

This clonotype occurred many times. The chain employs TRBV5-1 and TRBJ2-2; perhaps TRBD2 as D (5 bases). This CDR3 comprises 15 residues. Germline values: CDR1 SGHRS, CDR2 YFSETQ. Trimming stripped 0 bases from V and 3 bases from J, with 9 bases between. CDR3 sequence reads: CASSLGLLDTGELFF. The DNA for the CDR3 is TGCGCCAGCAGCTTGGGACTACTGGACACCGGGGAGCTGTTTTTT.

There are many counts of this clonotype. The rearrangement uses TRBV19 and TRBJ2-7; 11 bases map to TRBD1. After removal of 5 bases from V and 1 base from J, the junction contained 4 bases not matched to a gene. This CDR3 spans 15 amino acids. Germline CDR1 is LNHDA and CDR2 is SQIVND (reference sequence). This CDR3 is CASSGTGGLSYEQYF. The CDR3 nucleotides are TGTGCCAGTAGTGGGACAGGGGGATTATCCTACGAGCAGTACTTC. Full variable domain (rest looked up from reference TRBV19 and TRBJ2-7): DGGITQSPKYLFRKEGQNVTLSCEQNLNHDAMYWYRQDPGQGLRLIYYSQIVNDFQKGDIAEGYSVSREKKESFPLTVTSAQKNPTAFYLCASSGTGGLSYEQYFGPGTRLTVT.

This clonotype was picked up many times. J is TRBJ2-7 and V is TRBV6-2 or TRBV6-3; 9 positions match TRBD1. Unmatched junction bases numbered 4, after V lost 7 bases and J lost 0 bases. The germline CDR1 and CDR2 sequences are MNHEY and SVGEGT. This CDR3 contains 14 residues. The CDR3 coding sequence is TGTGCCAGCACCGGACAGGGGAGCTCCTACGAGCAGTACTTC. Amino acids: CASTGQGSSYEQYF.

This clonotype was counted at least ten times. This chain joins TRBV20-1 and TRBJ2-3; 9 bases match TRBD2. The germline V gene has CDR1 DFQATT and CDR2 SNEGSKA (reference sequence). V was clipped by 3 bases and J by 4 bases; unmatched bases: 8. The CDR3 totals 15 residues. CDR3 sequence (DNA): TGCAGTGCTAGTCTAGCGGGGAGAGGCGCAGATACGCAGTATTTT. This sequence encodes CSASLAGRGADTQYF.

Many counts were recorded for this clonotype. The V gene is TRBV6-5, the J gene TRBJ1-2, with D perhaps matching TRBD1 (6 bases). The CDR3 contains 16 residues. The V and J ends lost 2 bases and 5 bases respectively, with 18 bases between them. The germline gives CDR1 MNHEY, CDR2 SVGAGI. Written as DNA, the CDR3 is TGTGCCAGCAGTTACGCAGGGGCCGCCCGGGGGTATGGCTACACCTTC. Residues: CASSYAGAARGYGYTF.

This clonotype occurred many times. The gene calls are TRBV6-1 and TRBJ2-1; D not resolved. The V end lost 4 bases, the J end lost 1 base, and 8 bases lay between the germline ends. There are 14 residues in the CDR3. The V gene's germline CDR1 is MNHNS and CDR2 SASEGT. The CDR3 sequence is CASSGAASYNEQFF. The CDR3 bases are TGTGCCAGCAGTGGGGCCGCGTCCTACAATGAGCAGTTCTTC.

Concerning this clonotype itself: Since a much larger clone is just one base distant, this may be a read error. The chain employs TRBV6-5 and TRBJ2-7; D unclear. The CDR3 length is 14 residues. The germline V gene encodes CDR1 MNHEY and CDR2 SVGAGI. Trimming shortened V by 2 bases and J by 2 bases, and 10 bases separated the two germline ends. The CDR3 protein is CASSYQDLAYEQYF. CDR3 nucleotide sequence: TGTGCCAGCAGTTACCAGGATTTGGCCTACGAGCAGTACTTC.

The table lists this clonotype with many counts. This sequence joins TRBV27 and TRBJ2-2, with D unresolved. Germline CDR1 MNHEY, CDR2 SMNVEV (reference sequence). V lost 0 bases, J lost 1 base, and 12 bases lay in between. The CDR3 sequence is 17 residues long. The CDR3 bases are TGTGCCAGCAGTTTATCAAAACATCTAGGGAACACCGGGGAGCTGTTTTTT. Amino acid sequence: CASSLSKHLGNTGELFF.